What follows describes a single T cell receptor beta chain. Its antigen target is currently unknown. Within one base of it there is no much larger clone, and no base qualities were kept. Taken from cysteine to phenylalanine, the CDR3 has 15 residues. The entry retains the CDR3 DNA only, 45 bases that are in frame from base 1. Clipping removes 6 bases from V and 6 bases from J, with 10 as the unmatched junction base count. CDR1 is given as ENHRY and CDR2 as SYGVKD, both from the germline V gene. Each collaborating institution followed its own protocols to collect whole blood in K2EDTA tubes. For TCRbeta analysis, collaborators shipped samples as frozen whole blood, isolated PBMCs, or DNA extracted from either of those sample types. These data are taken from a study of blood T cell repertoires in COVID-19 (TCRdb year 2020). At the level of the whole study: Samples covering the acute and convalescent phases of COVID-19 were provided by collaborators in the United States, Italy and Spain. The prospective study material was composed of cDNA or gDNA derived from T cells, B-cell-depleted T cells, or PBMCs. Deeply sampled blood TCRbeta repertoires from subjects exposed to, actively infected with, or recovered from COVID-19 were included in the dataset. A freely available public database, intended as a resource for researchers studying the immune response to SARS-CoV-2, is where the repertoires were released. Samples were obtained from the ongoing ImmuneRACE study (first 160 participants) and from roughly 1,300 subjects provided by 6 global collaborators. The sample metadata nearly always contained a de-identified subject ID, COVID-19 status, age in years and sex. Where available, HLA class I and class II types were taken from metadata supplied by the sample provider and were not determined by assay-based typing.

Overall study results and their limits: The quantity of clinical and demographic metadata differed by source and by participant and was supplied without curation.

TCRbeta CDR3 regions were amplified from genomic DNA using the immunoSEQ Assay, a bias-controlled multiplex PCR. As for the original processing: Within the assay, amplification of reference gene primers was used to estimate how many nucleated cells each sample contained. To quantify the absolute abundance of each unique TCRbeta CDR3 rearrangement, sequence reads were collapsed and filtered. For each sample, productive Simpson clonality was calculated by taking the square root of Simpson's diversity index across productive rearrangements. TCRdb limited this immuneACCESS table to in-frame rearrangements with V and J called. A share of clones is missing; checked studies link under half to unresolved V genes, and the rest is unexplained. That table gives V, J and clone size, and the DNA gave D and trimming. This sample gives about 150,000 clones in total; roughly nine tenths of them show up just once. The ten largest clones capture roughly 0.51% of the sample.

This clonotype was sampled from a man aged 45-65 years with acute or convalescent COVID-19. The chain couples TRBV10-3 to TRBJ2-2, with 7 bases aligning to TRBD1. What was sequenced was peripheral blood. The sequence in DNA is TGTGCCATCAGCAGACAGGGAGCTTTCTCCGGGGAGCTGTTTTTT. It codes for CAISRQGAFSGELFF.